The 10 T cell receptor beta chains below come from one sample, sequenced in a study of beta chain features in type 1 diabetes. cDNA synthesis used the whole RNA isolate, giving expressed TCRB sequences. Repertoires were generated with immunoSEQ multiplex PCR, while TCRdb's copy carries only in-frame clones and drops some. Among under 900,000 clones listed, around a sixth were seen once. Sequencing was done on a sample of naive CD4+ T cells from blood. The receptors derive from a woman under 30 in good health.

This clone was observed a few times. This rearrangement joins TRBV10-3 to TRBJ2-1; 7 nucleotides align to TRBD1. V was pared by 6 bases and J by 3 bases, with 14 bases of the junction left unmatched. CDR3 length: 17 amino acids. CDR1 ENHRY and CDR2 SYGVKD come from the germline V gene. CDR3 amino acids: CAIRQSETGIIYNEQFF. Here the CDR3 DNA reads TGTGCCATCAGACAGTCGGAGACAGGGATTATCTACAATGAGCAGTTCTTC.

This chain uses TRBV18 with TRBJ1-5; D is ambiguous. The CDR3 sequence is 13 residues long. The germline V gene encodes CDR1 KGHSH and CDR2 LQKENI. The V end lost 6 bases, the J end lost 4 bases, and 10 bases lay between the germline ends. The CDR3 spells CASSVDTNQPQHF. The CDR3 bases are TGTGCCAGCTCCGTTGACACGAATCAGCCCCAGCATTTT.

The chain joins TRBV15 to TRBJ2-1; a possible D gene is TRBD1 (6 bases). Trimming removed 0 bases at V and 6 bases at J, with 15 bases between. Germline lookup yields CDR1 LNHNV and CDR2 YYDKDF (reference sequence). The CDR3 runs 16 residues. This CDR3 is CATSREGRTATNEQFF. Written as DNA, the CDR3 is TGTGCCACCAGCAGAGAGGGTAGGACAGCCACCAATGAGCAGTTCTTC.

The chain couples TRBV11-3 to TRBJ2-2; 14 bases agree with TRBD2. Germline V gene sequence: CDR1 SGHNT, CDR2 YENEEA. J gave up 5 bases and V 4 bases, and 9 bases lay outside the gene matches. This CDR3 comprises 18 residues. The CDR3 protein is CASSSTGTSGRGTGELFF. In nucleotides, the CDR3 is TGTGCCAGCAGCTCCACCGGGACTAGCGGGAGAGGGACCGGGGAGCTGTTTTTT.

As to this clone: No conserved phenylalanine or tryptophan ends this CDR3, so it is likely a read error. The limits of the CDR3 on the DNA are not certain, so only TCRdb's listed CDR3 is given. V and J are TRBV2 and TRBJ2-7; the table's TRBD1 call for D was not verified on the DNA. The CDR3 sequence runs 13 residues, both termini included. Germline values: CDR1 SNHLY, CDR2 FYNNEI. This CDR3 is CASTKRRTDPPEI.

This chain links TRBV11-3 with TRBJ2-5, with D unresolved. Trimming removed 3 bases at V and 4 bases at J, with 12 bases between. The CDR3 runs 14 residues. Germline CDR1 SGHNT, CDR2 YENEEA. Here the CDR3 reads CASSLGSSRETQYF. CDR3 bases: TGTGCCAGCAGCTTGGGCAGTTCAAGAGAGACCCAGTACTTC.

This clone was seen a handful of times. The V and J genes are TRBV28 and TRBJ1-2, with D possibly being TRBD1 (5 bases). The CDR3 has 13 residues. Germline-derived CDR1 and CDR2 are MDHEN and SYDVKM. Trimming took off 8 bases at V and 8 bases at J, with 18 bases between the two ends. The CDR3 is CASRLGQPGGYTF. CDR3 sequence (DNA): TGTGCCAGCCGATTGGGGCAGCCTGGGGGCTACACCTTC.

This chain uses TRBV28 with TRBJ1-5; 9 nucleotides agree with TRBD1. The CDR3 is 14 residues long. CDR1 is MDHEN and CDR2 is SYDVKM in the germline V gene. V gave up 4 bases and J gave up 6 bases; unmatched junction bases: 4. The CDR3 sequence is CASSWGTGSQPQHF. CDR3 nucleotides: TGTGCCAGCAGTTGGGGGACAGGGAGTCAGCCCCAGCATTTT.

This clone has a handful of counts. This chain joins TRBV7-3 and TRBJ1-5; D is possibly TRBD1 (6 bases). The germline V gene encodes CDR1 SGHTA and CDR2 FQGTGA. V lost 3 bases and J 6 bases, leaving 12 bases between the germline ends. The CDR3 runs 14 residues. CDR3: CASSFQGLIQPQHF. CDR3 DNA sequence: TGTGCCAGCAGCTTTCAGGGGCTCATTCAGCCCCAGCATTTT.

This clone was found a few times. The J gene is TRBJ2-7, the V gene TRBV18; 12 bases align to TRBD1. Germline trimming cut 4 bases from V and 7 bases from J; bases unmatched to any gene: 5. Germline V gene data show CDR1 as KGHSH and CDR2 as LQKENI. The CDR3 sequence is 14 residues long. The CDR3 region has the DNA TGTGCCAGCTCACGGGACAGGGGGCCGGGGGAGCAGTACTTC. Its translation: CASSRDRGPGEQYF.